The 8 T cell receptor beta chains below all came from one sample that was sequenced in a study of T cell clonotyping in hematopoietic cell transplantation. The table came from immunoSEQ multiplex PCR; TCRdb's copy has only in-frame clones and leaves some out. The table shows approximately 9,300 clones, with around 87% occurring only once. Noted time point: recipient sample about 28 days before transplant, after cytoreduction. The input for sequencing was peripheral blood mononuclear cells, taken before stem cell transplant. The source of these receptors is a woman aged 45-59 years with chronic myeloid leukemia. Some clones in this sample may be carry-over from other donors' samples.

The J gene is TRBJ2-5, the V gene TRBV28; 7 nucleotides match TRBD1. CDR1 is MDHEN and CDR2 is SYDVKM in the germline V gene. Losses at the gene ends were 9 bases for V and 5 bases for J; bases not matched to a gene: 9. The CDR3 totals 13 residues. The CDR3: CASLTGNDETQYF. DNA of the CDR3: TGTGCCAGTTTGACAGGGAACGACGAGACCCAGTACTTC.

The chain joins TRBV5-1 to TRBJ1-5; D gene uncertain. Germline values: CDR1 SGHRS, CDR2 YFSETQ. V shed 4 bases and J shed 2 bases, with 10 bases lying between them. The CDR3 has 14 residues. The CDR3 DNA reads TGCGCCAGCAGCGCATTCGGCGGCAATCAGCCCCAGCATTTT. This encodes CASSAFGGNQPQHF.

In this sample, this clone turned up once. The chain combines TRBV7-2 with TRBJ2-7; D may be TRBD1 (5 bases). There are 17 residues in the CDR3. From germline, CDR1 is SGHTA and CDR2 FQGNSA. Between the trimmed V and J ends, which lost 1 base and 3 bases, there was a span of 19 bases. This chain's CDR3 is CASSLGRTPQAYYEQYF. The CDR3 bases are TGTGCCAGCAGCTTAGGTCGGACACCGCAGGCCTACTACGAGCAGTACTTC.

The chain has TRBV2 and TRBJ2-1; D unclear. V was trimmed by 2 bases and J by 7 bases, leaving 3 bases between them. The CDR3 runs 11 residues. CDR1 is SNHLY and CDR2 is FYNNEI in the germline V gene. The CDR3 nucleotides are TGTGCCAGCAGTGAATGGAATGAGCAGTTCTTC. Its translation is CASSEWNEQFF.

The chain links TRBV6-1 to TRBJ2-1, with D unclear. The CDR3 is made up of 13 amino acids. V was trimmed by 4 bases and J by 3 bases, leaving 7 bases between them. CDR1 is MNHNS and CDR2 is SASEGT in the germline V gene. The CDR3 region is CASSVQDYNEQFF. The CDR3 nucleotides read TGTGCCAGCAGTGTGCAGGACTACAATGAGCAGTTCTTC.

This clone was seen a single time. The chain links TRBV4-1 to TRBJ1-2; D might be TRBD1 (6 bases). The CDR3 consists of 14 residues. V dropped 1 base and J dropped 2 bases, with 8 bases sitting between them. The V gene's germline CDR1 is MGHRA and CDR2 YSYEKL. The CDR3 coding sequence is TGCGCCAGCAGCCAAGTGGGGGCGAACTATGGCTACACCTTC. It yields the protein CASSQVGANYGYTF.

V and J are TRBV6-6 and TRBJ2-6; tentatively, D is TRBD1 (5 bases). CDR3 length equals 16 residues. Per germline, CDR1 MNHNY and CDR2 SVGAGI (reference sequence). Trimming removed 5 bases at V and 2 bases at J, with 13 bases between. The DNA of the CDR3 is TGTGCCAGCAGTCAATCAGGGTTTCCTGGGGCCAACGTCCTGACTTTC. Translation: CASSQSGFPGANVLTF.

This CDR3 is CAWSATGYGYTF. CDR3 bases: TGTGCCTGGAGCGCGACAGGCTATGGCTACACCTTC. The chain has TRBV30 and TRBJ1-2, with TRBD1 as a possible D gene (6 bases). This CDR3 contains 12 residues. Trimming removed 3 bases from V and 4 bases from J, with 9 bases in between. In germline, CDR1 is GTSNPN, CDR2 SVGIG (reference sequence).